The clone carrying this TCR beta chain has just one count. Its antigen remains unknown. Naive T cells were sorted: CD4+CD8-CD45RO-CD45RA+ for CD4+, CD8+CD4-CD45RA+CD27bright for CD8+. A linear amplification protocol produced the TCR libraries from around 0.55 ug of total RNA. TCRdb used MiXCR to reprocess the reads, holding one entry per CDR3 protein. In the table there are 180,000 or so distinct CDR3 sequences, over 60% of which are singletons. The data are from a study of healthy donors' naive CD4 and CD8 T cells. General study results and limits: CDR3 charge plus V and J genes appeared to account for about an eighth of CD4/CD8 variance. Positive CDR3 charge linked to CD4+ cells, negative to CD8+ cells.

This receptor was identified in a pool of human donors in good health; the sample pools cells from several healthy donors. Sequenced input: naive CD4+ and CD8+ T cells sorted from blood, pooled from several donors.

The CDR3 DNA reads TGTGCCAGCAGCTTGCGTCCTGGGTACGAGCAGTACTTC. This codes for CASSLRPGYEQYF. The chain is built from TRBV5-5 and TRBJ2-7, with D uncertain. V was shortened by 1 base and J by 4 bases, with 9 bases between the two germline ends. Germline V gives CDR1 SGHKS, CDR2 YYEKEE (reference sequence). The length of the CDR3 is 13 residues.